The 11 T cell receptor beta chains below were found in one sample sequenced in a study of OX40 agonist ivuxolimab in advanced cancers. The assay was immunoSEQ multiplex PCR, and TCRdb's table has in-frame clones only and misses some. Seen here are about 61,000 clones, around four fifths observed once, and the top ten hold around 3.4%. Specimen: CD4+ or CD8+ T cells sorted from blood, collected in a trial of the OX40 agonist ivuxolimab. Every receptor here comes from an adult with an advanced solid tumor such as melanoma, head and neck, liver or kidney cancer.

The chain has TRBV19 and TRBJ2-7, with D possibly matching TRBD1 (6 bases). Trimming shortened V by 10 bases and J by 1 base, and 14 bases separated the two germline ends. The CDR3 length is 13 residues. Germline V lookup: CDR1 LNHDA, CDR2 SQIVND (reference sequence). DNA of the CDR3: TGTGCCACCACCAGGGGCGGATCCTACGAGCAGTACTTC. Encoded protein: CATTRGGSYEQYF.

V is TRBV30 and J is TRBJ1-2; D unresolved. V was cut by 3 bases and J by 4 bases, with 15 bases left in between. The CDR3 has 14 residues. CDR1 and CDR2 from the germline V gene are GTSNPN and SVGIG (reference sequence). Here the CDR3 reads CAWRMRESFYGYTF. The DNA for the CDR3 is TGTGCCTGGAGAATGCGGGAGAGTTTCTATGGCTACACCTTC.

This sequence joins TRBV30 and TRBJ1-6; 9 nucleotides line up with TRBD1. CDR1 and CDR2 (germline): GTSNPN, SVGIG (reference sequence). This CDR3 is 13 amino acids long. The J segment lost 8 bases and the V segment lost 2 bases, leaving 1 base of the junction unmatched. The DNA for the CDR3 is TGTGCCTGGAGTCGACAGGGGGATTCACCCCTCCACTTT. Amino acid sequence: CAWSRQGDSPLHF.

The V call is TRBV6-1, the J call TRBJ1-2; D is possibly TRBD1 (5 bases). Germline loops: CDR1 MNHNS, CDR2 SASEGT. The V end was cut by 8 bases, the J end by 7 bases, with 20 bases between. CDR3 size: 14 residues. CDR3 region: CASSPGQGIFGYTF. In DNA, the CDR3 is TGTGCCAGCTCCCCCGGCCAGGGAATATTTGGCTACACCTTC.

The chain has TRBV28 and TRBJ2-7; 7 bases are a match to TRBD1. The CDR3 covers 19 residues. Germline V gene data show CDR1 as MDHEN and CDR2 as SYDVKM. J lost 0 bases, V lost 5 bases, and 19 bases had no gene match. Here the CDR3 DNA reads TGTGCCAGCAGTCCCCGACAGGGAAACATTAAGGGGAGCTCCTACGAGCAGTACTTC. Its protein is CASSPRQGNIKGSSYEQYF. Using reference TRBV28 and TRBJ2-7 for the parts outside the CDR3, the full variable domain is DVKVTQSSRYLVKRTGEKVFLECVQDMDHENMFWYRQDPGLGLRLIYFSYDVKMKEKGDIPEGYSVSREKKERFSLILESASTNQTSMYLCASSPRQGNIKGSSYEQYFGPGTRLTVT.

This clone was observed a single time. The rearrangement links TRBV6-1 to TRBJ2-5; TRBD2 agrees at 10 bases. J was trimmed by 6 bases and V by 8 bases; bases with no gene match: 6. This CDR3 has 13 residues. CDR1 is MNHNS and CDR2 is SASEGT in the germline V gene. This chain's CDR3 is CASERGGMKTQYF. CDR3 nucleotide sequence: TGTGCCAGCGAGCGGGGGGGCATGAAGACCCAGTACTTC.

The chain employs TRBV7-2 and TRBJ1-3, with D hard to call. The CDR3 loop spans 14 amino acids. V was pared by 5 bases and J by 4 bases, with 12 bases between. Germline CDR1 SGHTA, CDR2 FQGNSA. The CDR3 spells CASSPFGPGNTIYF. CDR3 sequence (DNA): TGTGCCAGCAGCCCTTTCGGGCCGGGAAACACCATATATTTT.

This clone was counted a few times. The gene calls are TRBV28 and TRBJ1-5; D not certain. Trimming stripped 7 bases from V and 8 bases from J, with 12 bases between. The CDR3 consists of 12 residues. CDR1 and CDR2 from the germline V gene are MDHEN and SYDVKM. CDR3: CASKEGIEPQHF. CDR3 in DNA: TGTGCCAGCAAGGAGGGAATAGAGCCCCAGCATTTT.

CDR3 in DNA: TGTGCCAGCAGTTACATTCGGACAGGGCGGAATGAAAAACTGTTTTTT. It codes for CASSYIRTGRNEKLFF. The J gene is TRBJ1-4, the V gene TRBV6-5, with 8 positions matching TRBD1. V lost 2 bases, J lost 5 bases, and 7 bases stayed unmatched. From germline, CDR1 is MNHEY and CDR2 SVGAGI. CDR3 length: 16 residues.

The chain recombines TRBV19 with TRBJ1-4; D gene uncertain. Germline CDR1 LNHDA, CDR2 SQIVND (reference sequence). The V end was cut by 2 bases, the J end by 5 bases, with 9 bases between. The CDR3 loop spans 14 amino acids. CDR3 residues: CASSIPQVNEKLFF. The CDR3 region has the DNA TGTGCCAGTAGTATACCGCAGGTGAATGAAAAACTGTTTTTT.

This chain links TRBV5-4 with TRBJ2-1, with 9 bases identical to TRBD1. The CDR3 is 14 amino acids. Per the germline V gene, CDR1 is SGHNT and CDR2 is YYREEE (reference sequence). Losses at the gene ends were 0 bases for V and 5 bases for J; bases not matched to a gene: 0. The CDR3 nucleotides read TGTGCCAGCAGCTTGGGGACAGGGGACAATGAGCAGTTCTTC. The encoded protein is CASSLGTGDNEQFF. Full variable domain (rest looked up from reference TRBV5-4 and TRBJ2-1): ETGVTQSPTHLIKTRGQQVTLRCSSQSGHNTVSWYQQALGQGPQFIFQYYREEENGRGNFPPRFSGLQFPNYSSELNVNALELDDSALYLCASSLGTGDNEQFFGPGTRLTVL.